These T cell receptor beta chains were read from a single sample in a study of blood T cell repertoires in COVID-19. The repertoire was sequenced with immunoSEQ multiplex PCR; TCRdb's copy has only in-frame clones and lacks some. Of 140,000 to 150,000 clones listed, around 82% are singletons. The specimen was PBMCs or T cells enriched from blood (not recorded which). The source is a woman aged 50 to 65 who had recovered from COVID-19. Both conserved end residues are trimmed from each CDR3.

14 | TRBV28 | ASSLILWTGANTIY
11 | TRBV29-1 | SVEQGGNQPQH
13 | TRBV19 | ASNPGTGERETQY
14 | TRBV10-3 | AISESPGGSNQPQH
12 | TRBV29-1 | SVSGTGVTDTQY
15 | TRBV18 | ASSPPGGRGSGNTIY
16 | TRBV9 | ASSPHPEGRVGGETQY
13 | TRBV7-3 | ASSLTGRGGEKLF
13 | TRBV18 | ASSPVRTGRTEAF
12 | TRBV27 | ASSLSQGGRKLF
11 | TRBV30 | AWRGGLGSGYT
13 | TRBV9 | ASSVVSGLGTEAF
11 | TRBV7-9 | ASSRDIHYEQY
11 | TRBV29-1 | SVDANTNYGYT
13 | TRBV11-3 | ASSITGYGQETQY
12 | TRBV9 | ASSGTGTGLGYT
9 | TRBV7-7 | ASSPGGELF
11 | TRBV5-1 | ASSSDRGNEQF
15 | TRBV5-1 | ASSLVGLKQGSETQY
13 | TRBV9 | ASSVEAGWDYEQY
14 | TRBV24-1 | ATSAGTGAANYGYT
11 | TRBV9 | ASSAGWNSPLH
12 | TRBV18 | ASSRAGTSYEQY
18 | TRBV19 | ASSTDVPGQFSVSGNTIY
14 | TRBV5-4 | ASSTEPGRVNTEAF
15 | TRBV9 | ASSARPLAGGTDTQY
14 | TRBV4-1 | ASSQDTASGYNEQF
11 | TRBV18 | ASSPTGRETQY
13 | TRBV5-1 | ASSLGQDFNSPLH
15 | TRBV24-1 | ATSDKGQLYLTDTQY
13 | TRBV2 | ASSRQGGVSNEQF